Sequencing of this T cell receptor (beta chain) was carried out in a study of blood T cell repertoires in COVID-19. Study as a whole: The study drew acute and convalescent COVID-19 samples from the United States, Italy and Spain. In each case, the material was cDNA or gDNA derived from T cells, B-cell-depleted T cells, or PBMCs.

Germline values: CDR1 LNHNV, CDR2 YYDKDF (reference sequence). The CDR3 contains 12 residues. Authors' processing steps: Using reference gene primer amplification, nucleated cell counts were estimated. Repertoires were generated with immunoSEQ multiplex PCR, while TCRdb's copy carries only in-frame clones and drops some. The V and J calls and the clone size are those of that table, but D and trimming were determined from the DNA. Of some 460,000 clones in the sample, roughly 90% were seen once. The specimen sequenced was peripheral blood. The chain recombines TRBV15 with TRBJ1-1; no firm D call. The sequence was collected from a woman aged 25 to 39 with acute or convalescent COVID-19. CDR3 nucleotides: TGTGCGGCCGGGGTACCGGACACTGAAGCTTTCTTT. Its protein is CAAGVPDTEAFF.